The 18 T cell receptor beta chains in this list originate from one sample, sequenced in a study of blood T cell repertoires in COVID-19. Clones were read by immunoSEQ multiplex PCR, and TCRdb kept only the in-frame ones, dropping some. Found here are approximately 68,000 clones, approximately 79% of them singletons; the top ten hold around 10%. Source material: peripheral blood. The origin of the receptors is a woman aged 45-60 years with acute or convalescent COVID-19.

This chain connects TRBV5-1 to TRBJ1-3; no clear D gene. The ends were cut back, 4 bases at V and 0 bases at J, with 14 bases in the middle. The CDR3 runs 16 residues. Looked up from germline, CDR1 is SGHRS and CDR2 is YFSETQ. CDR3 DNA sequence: TGCGCCAGCAGCCGGGCGGGTGAGGGCTCTGGAAACACCATATATTTT. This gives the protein CASSRAGEGSGNTIYF.

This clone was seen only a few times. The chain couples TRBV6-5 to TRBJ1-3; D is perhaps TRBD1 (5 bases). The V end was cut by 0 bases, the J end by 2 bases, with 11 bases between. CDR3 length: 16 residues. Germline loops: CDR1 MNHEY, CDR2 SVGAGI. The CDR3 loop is CASSYSQGLPGNTIYF. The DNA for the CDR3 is TGTGCCAGCAGTTACTCGCAGGGTCTTCCTGGAAACACCATATATTTT.

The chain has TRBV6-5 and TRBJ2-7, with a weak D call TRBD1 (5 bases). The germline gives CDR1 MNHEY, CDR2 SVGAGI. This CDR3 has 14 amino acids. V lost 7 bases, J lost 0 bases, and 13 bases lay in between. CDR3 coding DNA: TGTGCCAGCAACGAGGACATAATCTCCTACGAGCAGTACTTC. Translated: CASNEDIISYEQYF.

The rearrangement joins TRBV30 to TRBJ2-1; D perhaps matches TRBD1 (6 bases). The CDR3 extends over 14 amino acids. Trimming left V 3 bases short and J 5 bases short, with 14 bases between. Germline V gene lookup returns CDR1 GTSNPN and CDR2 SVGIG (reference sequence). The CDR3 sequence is CAWSRDKGNNEQFF. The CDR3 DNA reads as TGTGCCTGGAGCCGGGACAAGGGGAACAATGAGCAGTTCTTC.

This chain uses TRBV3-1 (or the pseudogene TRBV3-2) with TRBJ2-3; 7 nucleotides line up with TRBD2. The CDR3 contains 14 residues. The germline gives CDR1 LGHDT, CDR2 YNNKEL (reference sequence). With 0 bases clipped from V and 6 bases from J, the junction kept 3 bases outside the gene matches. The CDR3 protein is CASSQDGRGDTQYF. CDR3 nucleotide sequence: TGTGCCAGCAGCCAAGATGGGAGGGGTGATACGCAGTATTTT.

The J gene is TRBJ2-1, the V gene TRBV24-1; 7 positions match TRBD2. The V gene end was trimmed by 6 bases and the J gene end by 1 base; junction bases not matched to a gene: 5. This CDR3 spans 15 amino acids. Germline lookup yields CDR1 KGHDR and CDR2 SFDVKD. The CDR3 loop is CATSPSGISYNEQFF. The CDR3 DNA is TGTGCCACCAGTCCTAGCGGCATTTCCTACAATGAGCAGTTCTTC.

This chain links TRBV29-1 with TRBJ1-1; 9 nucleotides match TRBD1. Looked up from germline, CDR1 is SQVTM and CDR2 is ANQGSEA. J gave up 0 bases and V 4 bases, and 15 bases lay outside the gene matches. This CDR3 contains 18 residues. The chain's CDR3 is CSVGGTGGQALLNTEAFF. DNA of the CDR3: TGCAGCGTTGGGGGCACAGGGGGCCAGGCCCTCCTGAACACTGAAGCTTTCTTT. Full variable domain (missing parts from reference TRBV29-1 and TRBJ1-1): SAVISQKPSRDICQRGTSLTIQCQVDSQVTMMFWYRQQPGQSLTLIATANQGSEATYESGFVIDKFPISRPNLTFSTLTVSNMSPEDSSIYLCSVGGTGGQALLNTEAFFGQGTRLTVV.

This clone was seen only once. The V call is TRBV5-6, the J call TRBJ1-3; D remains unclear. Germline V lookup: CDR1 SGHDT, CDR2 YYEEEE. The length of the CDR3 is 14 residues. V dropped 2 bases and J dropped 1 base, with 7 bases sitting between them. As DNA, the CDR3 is TGTGCCAGCAGCTTTTCCGTTTCTGGAAACACCATATATTTT. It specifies CASSFSVSGNTIYF. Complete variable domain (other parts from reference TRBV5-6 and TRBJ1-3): DAGVTQSPTHLIKTRGQQVTLRCSPKSGHDTVSWYQQALGQGPQFIFQYYEEEERQRGNFPDRFSGHQFPNYSSELNVNALLLGDSALYLCASSFSVSGNTIYFGEGSWLTVV.

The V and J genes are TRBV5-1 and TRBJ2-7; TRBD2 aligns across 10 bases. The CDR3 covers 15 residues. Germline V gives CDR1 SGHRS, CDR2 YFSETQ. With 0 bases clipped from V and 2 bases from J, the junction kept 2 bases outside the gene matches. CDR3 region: CASSLDTSGAYEQYF. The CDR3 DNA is TGCGCCAGCAGCTTGGATACTAGCGGGGCCTACGAGCAGTACTTC.

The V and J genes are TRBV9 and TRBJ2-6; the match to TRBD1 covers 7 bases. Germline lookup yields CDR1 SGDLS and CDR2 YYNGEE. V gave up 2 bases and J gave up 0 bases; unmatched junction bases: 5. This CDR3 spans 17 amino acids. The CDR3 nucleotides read TGTGCCAGCAGCGTGACAGGGAAGAACTCTGGGGCCAACGTCCTGACTTTC. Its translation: CASSVTGKNSGANVLTF.

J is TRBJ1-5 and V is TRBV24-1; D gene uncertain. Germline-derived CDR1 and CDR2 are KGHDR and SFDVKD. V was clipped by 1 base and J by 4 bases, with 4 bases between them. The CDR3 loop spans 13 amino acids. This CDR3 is CATSDLANQPQHF. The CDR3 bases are TGTGCCACCAGTGATTTAGCAAATCAGCCCCAGCATTTT.

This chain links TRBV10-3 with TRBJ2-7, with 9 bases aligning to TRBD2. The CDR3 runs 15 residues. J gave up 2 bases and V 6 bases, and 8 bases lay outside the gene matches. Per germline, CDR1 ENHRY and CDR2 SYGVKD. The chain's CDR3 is CAISPGGGEAYEQYF. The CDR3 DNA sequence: TGTGCCATCAGCCCAGGCGGGGGGGAAGCCTACGAGCAGTACTTC.

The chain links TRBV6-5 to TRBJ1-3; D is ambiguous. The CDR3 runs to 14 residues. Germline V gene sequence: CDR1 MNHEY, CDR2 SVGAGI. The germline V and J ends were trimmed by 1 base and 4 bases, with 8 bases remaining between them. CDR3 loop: CASSYLGAGNTIYF. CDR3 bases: TGTGCCAGCAGTTACTTAGGAGCGGGAAACACCATATATTTT.

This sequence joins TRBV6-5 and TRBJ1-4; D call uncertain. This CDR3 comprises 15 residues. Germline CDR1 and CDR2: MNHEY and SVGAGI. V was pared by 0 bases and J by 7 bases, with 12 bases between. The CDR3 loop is CASSYSSTYGEKLFF. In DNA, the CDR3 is TGTGCCAGCAGTTACTCTAGTACCTACGGTGAAAAACTGTTTTTT.

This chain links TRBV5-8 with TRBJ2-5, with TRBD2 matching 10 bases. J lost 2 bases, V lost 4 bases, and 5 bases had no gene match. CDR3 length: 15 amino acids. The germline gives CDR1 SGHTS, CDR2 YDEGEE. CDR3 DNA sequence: TGTGCCAGCAGCCCCGGACTAGCGGAACAAGAGACCCAGTACTTC. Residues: CASSPGLAEQETQYF.

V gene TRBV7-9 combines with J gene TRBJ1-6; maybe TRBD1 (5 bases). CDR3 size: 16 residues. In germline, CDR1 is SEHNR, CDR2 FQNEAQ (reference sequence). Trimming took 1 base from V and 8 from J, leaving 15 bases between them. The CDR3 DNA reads TGTGCCAGCAGCTTAGGGGGAGGGGTCGGCGATTCACCCCTCCACTTT. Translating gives CASSLGGGVGDSPLHF.

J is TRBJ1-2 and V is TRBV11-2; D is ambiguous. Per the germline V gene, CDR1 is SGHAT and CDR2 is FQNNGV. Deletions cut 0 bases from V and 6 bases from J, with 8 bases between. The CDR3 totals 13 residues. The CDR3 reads CASSLEPEDGYTF. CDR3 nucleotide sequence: TGTGCCAGCAGCTTAGAGCCAGAAGATGGCTACACCTTC.

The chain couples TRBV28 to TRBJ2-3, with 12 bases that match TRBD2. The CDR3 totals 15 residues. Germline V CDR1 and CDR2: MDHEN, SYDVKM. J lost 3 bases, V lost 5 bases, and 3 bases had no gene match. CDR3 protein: CASSPGTSGTDTQYF. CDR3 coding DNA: TGTGCCAGCAGTCCCGGGACTAGCGGGACAGATACGCAGTATTTT.